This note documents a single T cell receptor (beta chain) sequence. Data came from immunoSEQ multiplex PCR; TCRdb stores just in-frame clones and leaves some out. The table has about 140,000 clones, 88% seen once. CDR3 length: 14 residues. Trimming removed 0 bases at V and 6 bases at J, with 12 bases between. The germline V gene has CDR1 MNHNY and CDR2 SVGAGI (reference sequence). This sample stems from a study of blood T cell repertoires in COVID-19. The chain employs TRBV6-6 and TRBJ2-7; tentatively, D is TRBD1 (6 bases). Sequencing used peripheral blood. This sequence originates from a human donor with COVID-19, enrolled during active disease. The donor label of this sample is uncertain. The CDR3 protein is CASSYSSQGSEQYF. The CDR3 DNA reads TGTGCCAGCAGTTACTCGAGTCAGGGGAGCGAGCAGTACTTC.